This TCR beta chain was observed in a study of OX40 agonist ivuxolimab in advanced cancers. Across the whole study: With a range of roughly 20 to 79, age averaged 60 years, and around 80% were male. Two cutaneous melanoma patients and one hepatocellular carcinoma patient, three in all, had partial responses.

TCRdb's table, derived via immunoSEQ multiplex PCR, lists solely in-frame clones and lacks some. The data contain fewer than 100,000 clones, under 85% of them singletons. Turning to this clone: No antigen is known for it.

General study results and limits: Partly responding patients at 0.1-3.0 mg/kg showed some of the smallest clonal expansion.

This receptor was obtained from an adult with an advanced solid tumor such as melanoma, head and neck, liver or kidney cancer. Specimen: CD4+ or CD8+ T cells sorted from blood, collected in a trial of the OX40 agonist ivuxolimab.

CDR3 sequence reads: CASRKGGSLYGYTF. In DNA, the CDR3 is TGTGCCAGCAGAAAGGGAGGGAGCCTTTATGGCTACACCTTC. The chain joins TRBV2 to TRBJ1-2, with unresolved D. Germline V CDR1 and CDR2: SNHLY, FYNNEI. The CDR3 runs 14 residues. Between the trimmed V and J ends, which lost 6 bases and 5 bases, there was a span of 16 bases.